Described below is a single TCR beta chain sequence and its context. Its antigen is currently not known. Base qualities are not provided; no much larger clone lies one nucleotide away. The data were obtained in a study of T cells in narcolepsy (dated by TCRdb to 2017 to 2018). Describing the broader study: The study enrolled patients with narcolepsy type 1 or type 2 (NT1, NT2) together with healthy control donors. The study used TCR Vbeta sequencing to track clonotypes in blood and CSF while looking for autoreactive T cells in narcolepsy patients that target self-antigens of hypocretin neurons (hypocretin, TRIB2).

V has 0 bases trimmed and J has 12 bases trimmed; junction bases matching no gene number 4. Reading the germline V gene gives CDR1 SGDLS and CDR2 YYNGEE. Including cysteine and phenylalanine, the CDR3 has 12 amino acids. Only the CDR3 part of the read is kept: 36 bases, read in frame from the first base. The library relied on the immunoSEQ multiplex PCR assay. TCRdb mirrors the immuneACCESS table, restricted to in-frame sequences. Some clones are absent from its copies; in checked studies, under half trace to an unresolved V gene, and the reason for the others is unknown. The sample profile shows around 39,000 clones; around 82% of them were found once. Roughly 1.7% of the sample belongs to the ten largest clones. Memory CD4+ T cells were sorted ex vivo from peripheral blood of narcolepsy patients and healthy controls for TCR Vbeta sequencing. Broad study findings and their caveats: Patients and controls had comparable numbers of sequenced blood memory CD4+ clonotypes, averaging about 39,000 and 35,000, respectively. No sequences matching autoreactive T cell clones were present in some of the blood memory CD4+ repertoires from patients and controls. Plots comparing CSF and blood CD4+ T cell clonotypes from the same patient highlighted HCRT-specific and TRIB2-specific autoreactive clonotypes. Autoreactive clonotypes were reported to be detected serially in the blood of the same patients and of different patients, but not in the blood of healthy controls.

Recombination joined TRBV9 with TRBJ2-3, with TRBD2 matching 7 junction bases. The source is a human donor with narcolepsy. What was sequenced was CD45RA- memory CD4+ T cells from PBMCs. This specimen's cell subset or site label, interpreted: memory T cells sorted ex vivo from peripheral blood. The CDR3 loop reads CASSVDGGYQYF. The DNA sequence follows: TGTGCCAGCAGCGTAGACGGGGGGTACCAGTATTTT.